This T cell receptor (beta chain) was retrieved from a study of T cell repertoires in cytomegalovirus infection. Points on this clonotype: Its matching antigen is unknown.

From the reads, TCRdb called clonotypes with MiXCR, one entry per CDR3 protein. The data show 250,000 to 300,000 distinct CDR3 sequences, roughly 21% seen once. There are 12 residues in the CDR3. The ends were cut back, 5 bases at V and 6 bases at J, with 14 bases in the middle. Germline CDR1 is DFQATT and CDR2 is SNEGSKA (reference sequence). This receptor was obtained from a human donor in good health (CMV status not recorded). Some clones in this sample may be carry-over from other donors' samples. The genes are TRBV20-1 and TRBJ2-7; TRBD2 is a possible D gene (5 bases). Sequencing used cultured PBMCs, obtained from culture after CMV antigen stimulation. CDR3 region: CSARGQSPEQYF. In DNA, the CDR3 is TGCAGTGCTCGGGGTCAGTCACCCGAGCAGTACTTC.